Shown below are 32 T cell receptor beta chains from a single sample sequenced in a study of prognosis after radiotherapy for stage I lung cancer. Template was genomic DNA; TCR beta CDR3 amplified in two multiplex PCR rounds. Used in first-round PCR were primers specific to each TRBV and TRBJ gene. TCRdb passed the multiplex PCR reads through MiXCR, listing each CDR3 protein once. The sample lists about 30,000 distinct CDR3 sequences, roughly 31% occurring once. Sample: PBMCs, taken before or after stereotactic body radiation therapy (not recorded which). The receptors were sampled from a donor over 45 with non-small cell lung cancer.

This clonotype occurred many times. The chain uses TRBV5-1 and TRBJ2-7; no definite D call. Trimming pared 4 bases from V and 3 bases from J, leaving 17 bases between. The CDR3 extends over 15 amino acids. Germline V gene data show CDR1 as SGHRS and CDR2 as YFSETQ. CDR3 protein: CASSNGRGPVYEQYF. DNA for the CDR3: TGCGCCAGCAGCAACGGCCGAGGACCAGTCTACGAGCAGTACTTC.

The chain has TRBV20-1 and TRBJ2-1, with D possibly matching TRBD1 (6 bases). Germline-derived CDR1 and CDR2 are DFQATT and SNEGSKA (reference sequence). V was pared by 6 bases and J by 3 bases, with 9 bases between. This CDR3 is 12 amino acids long. CDR3 DNA: TGCAGTGCCGGACAGATCTACAATGAGCAGTTCTTC. Translation gives CSAGQIYNEQFF.

This clonotype rates as medium-sized. The chain couples TRBV28 to TRBJ1-2; D not resolved. The CDR3 runs 13 residues. The germline gives CDR1 MDHEN, CDR2 SYDVKM. The V end was cut by 4 bases, the J end by 0 bases, with 6 bases between. CDR3 sequence: CASSSLTNYGYTF. CDR3 in DNA: TGTGCCAGCAGTTCCCTAACTAACTATGGCTACACCTTC.

At least ten counts were recorded for this clonotype. This chain uses TRBV7-9 with TRBJ2-3; D may be TRBD2 (5 bases). V was shortened by 1 base and J by 2 bases, with 7 bases between the two germline ends. Germline CDR1 and CDR2: SEHNR and FQNEAQ (reference sequence). CDR3 length equals 14 residues. Here the CDR3 DNA reads TGTGCCAGCAGCTTAGACGGGGACACAGATACGCAGTATTTT. This sequence encodes CASSLDGDTDTQYF.

The genes are TRBV20-1 and TRBJ2-7, with TRBD1 matching over 8 bases. The CDR3 has 14 residues. After removal of 7 bases from V and 1 base from J, the junction contained 9 bases not matched to a gene. Germline CDR1 reads DFQATT; CDR2 reads SNEGSKA (reference sequence). CDR3 amino acids: CSVPGQVYSYEQYF. The CDR3 DNA reads as TGCAGTGTCCCGGGACAGGTCTATTCCTACGAGCAGTACTTC.

This clonotype was recorded at least ten times. V usage is TRBV5-6 and J usage is TRBJ2-6, with D tentatively TRBD1 (6 bases). The CDR3 length is 15 residues. The V end was cut by 3 bases, the J end by 4 bases, with 11 bases between. The germline gives CDR1 SGHDT, CDR2 YYEEEE. The DNA for the CDR3 is TGTGCCAGCAGCTCGACAGGTCAGGGGGCCAACGTCCTGACTTTC. The encoded protein is CASSSTGQGANVLTF.

This clonotype was seen many times. This chain joins TRBV6-1 and TRBJ1-3; tentative D call: TRBD1 (5 bases). CDR1 is MNHNS, CDR2 SASEGT, per germline. The CDR3 runs 14 residues. The V end lost 4 bases, the J end lost 2 bases, and 9 bases lay between the germline ends. DNA for the CDR3: TGTGCCAGCAGTGCTCAGGGCACTGGAAACACCATATATTTT. It is translated as CASSAQGTGNTIYF.

This clonotype came up many times. The chain couples TRBV5-4 to TRBJ2-3; D is perhaps TRBD2 (6 bases). The CDR3 is 12 amino acids. The V end was cut by 5 bases, the J end by 6 bases, with 10 bases between. Per germline, CDR1 SGHNT and CDR2 YYREEE (reference sequence). The CDR3 sequence is CASSLSGDTQYF. The DNA for the CDR3 is TGTGCCAGCAGTCTGAGCGGGGATACGCAGTATTTT.

The chain has TRBV7-6 and TRBJ2-7, with 12 nucleotides matching TRBD2. V lost 9 bases, J lost 5 bases, and 11 bases stayed unmatched. CDR3 length: 15 residues. Germline V gives CDR1 SGHVS, CDR2 FNYEAQ. CDR3: CARSPRLAGVNEQYF. The CDR3 DNA is TGTGCCAGAAGCCCTAGACTAGCGGGAGTTAACGAGCAGTACTTC.

This clonotype was counted ten times or more. The chain couples TRBV3-1 to TRBJ1-6; TRBD1 is a possible D gene (5 bases). Germline-derived CDR1 and CDR2 are LGHDT and YNNKEL (reference sequence). The ends were cut back, 3 bases at V and 6 bases at J, with 6 bases in the middle. CDR3 length: 13 residues. The CDR3 here is CASSHRGNSPLHF. As DNA, the CDR3 is TGTGCCAGCAGCCATAGGGGTAATTCACCCCTCCACTTT.

In this sample, this clonotype turned up a few times. A far larger clone differs by one base, so this is likely a read error. The chain joins TRBV7-2 to TRBJ1-5; possible D gene TRBD1, 6 bases. The CDR3 length is 16 residues. Trimming pared 3 bases from V and 4 bases from J, leaving 16 bases between. Germline assignment: CDR1 SGHTA and CDR2 FQGNSA. CDR3: CASSFAHFGQNQPQHF. DNA of the CDR3: TGTGCCAGCAGCTTTGCCCACTTCGGACAGAATCAGCCCCAGCATTTT.

This clonotype was seen repeatedly, ten times or more. The gene calls are TRBV7-9 and TRBJ2-7, with 10 bases lining up with TRBD1. V lost 0 bases, J lost 7 bases, and 9 bases stayed unmatched. Germline lookup yields CDR1 SEHNR and CDR2 FQNEAQ (reference sequence). The CDR3 loop spans 16 amino acids. The CDR3 reads CASSLARTGGREEQYF. Written as DNA, the CDR3 is TGTGCCAGCAGCTTAGCCCGGACAGGGGGAAGGGAAGAGCAGTACTTC.

There are many counts of this clonotype. The genes are TRBV5-1 and TRBJ2-3; TRBD2 agrees at 7 bases. The CDR3 loop spans 14 amino acids. With V trimmed by 4 bases and J by 2 bases, 4 bases remained unmatched. Germline V lookup: CDR1 SGHRS, CDR2 YFSETQ. CDR3 nucleotide sequence: TGCGCCAGCAGCCACGGACTAGACACAGATACGCAGTATTTT. Protein product: CASSHGLDTDTQYF. Supplemented by reference TRBV5-1 and TRBJ2-3, the full variable domain reads KAGVTQTPRYLIKTRGQQVTLSCSPISGHRSVSWYQQTPGQGLQFLFEYFSETQRNKGNFPGRFSGRQFSNSRSEMNVSTLELGDSALYLCASSHGLDTDTQYFGPGTRLTVL.

This clonotype occurred many times. The rearrangement joins TRBV9 to TRBJ2-7; 9 bases line up with TRBD1. V dropped 0 bases and J dropped 6; count of bases not matched to a gene: 4. Germline V gene data show CDR1 as SGDLS and CDR2 as YYNGEE. The CDR3 runs to 14 residues. CDR3 bases: TGTGCCAGCAGCGTAGTACCGACAGGGGGCGAGCAGTACTTC. It translates to CASSVVPTGGEQYF.

This clonotype was picked up many times. The rearrangement links TRBV4-1 to TRBJ1-5, with a possible D match to TRBD1 (5 bases). Germline V gene sequence: CDR1 MGHRA, CDR2 YSYEKL. V lost 1 base and J 7 bases, leaving 17 bases between the germline ends. The CDR3 is 16 amino acids. The CDR3 here is CASSQGLDRIRQPQHF. CDR3 coding DNA: TGCGCCAGCAGCCAAGGATTAGACAGAATCAGGCAGCCCCAGCATTTT.

A note on this clonotype: It differs at one base from a far larger clone, so likely a read error. The chain has TRBV6-4 and TRBJ1-5, with TRBD1 matching over 10 bases. CDR3 length: 22 residues. Per the germline V gene, CDR1 is MRHNA and CDR2 is SNTAGT. DNA for the CDR3: TGTGCCAGCAGTTACTCAAGTTGGGACAGGGGCAATCCCCATCCTAGCAATCAGCCCCCGCATTTT. Translation gives CASSYSSWDRGNPHPSNQPPHF.

Concerning this clonotype: With only one base between it and a far larger clone, this is likely a read error. The rearrangement links TRBV6-9 to TRBJ1-5; 7 bases map to TRBD1. The CDR3 loop spans 16 amino acids. Per germline, CDR1 MNHGY and CDR2 SVAAGI. The CDR3 DNA sequence: TGTGCCAGCAGTTTTACAGCCGGGACAGCCAATCAGCCCCAGAATTTT. The encoded protein is CASSFTAGTANQPQNF.

This clonotype appeared many times. The rearrangement joins TRBV29-1 to TRBJ2-1; TRBD2 is a possible D gene (6 bases). The CDR3 spans 11 residues. With 7 bases removed from V and 7 bases from J, the gap between germline ends came to 11 bases. Germline values: CDR1 SQVTM, CDR2 ANQGSEA. The CDR3 DNA sequence: TGCAGCGCCCAAGCGGGTAATGAGCAGTTCTTC. Translation gives CSAQAGNEQFF.

This clonotype was seen ten or more times. This sequence joins TRBV2 and TRBJ2-3, with 13 bases matching TRBD2. Germline values: CDR1 SNHLY, CDR2 FYNNEI. V shed 8 bases, J shed 0 bases, and the junction held 8 bases outside the gene matches. The CDR3 length is 17 residues. CDR3 region: CASWAGTSGTSTDTQYF. In nucleotides, the CDR3 is TGTGCCAGCTGGGCCGGGACTAGCGGGACTAGCACAGATACGCAGTATTTT. Together with reference TRBV2 and TRBJ2-3, the CDR3 gives the full variable domain: EPEVTQTPSHQVTQMGQEVILRCVPISNHLYFYWYRQILGQKVEFLVSFYNNEISEKSEIFDDQFSVERPDGSNFTLKIRSTKLEDSAMYFCASWAGTSGTSTDTQYFGPGTRLTVL.

This clonotype appeared many times. A read error may explain this, as a much larger clone is one base away. The J gene is TRBJ1-2, the V gene TRBV6-1, with TRBD1 as a possible D gene (6 bases). Germline lookup yields CDR1 MNHNS and CDR2 SASEGT. The V end was cut by 7 bases, the J end by 8 bases, with 17 bases between. This CDR3 region has 13 residues. CDR3 sequence (DNA): TGTGCCAGCAAAACAGGGTTACTTGGCGGCTACACCTTC. Its protein is CASKTGLLGGYTF.

A remark on this clonotype: This sequence is one base from a far larger clone and is likely a read error. The genes are TRBV6-4 and TRBJ2-1; a weak D match, TRBD1 (6 bases). This CDR3 has 11 residues. The ends were cut back, 10 bases at V and 8 bases at J, with 12 bases in the middle. The germline gives CDR1 MRHNA, CDR2 SNTAGT. CDR3 residues: CAIRHRDEQFF. The DNA for the CDR3 is TGTGCCATCAGGCACAGGGATGAGCAGTTCTTC.

The table lists this clonotype with many counts. This rearrangement joins TRBV6-1 to TRBJ1-5; TRBD1 agrees at 7 bases. Unmatched junction bases numbered 3, after V lost 3 bases and J lost 1 base. The CDR3 length is 15 residues. Looked up from germline, CDR1 is MNHNS and CDR2 is SASEGT. Here the CDR3 reads CASSELGGSNQPQHF. Here the CDR3 DNA reads TGTGCCAGCAGTGAGCTAGGGGGCAGCAATCAGCCCCAGCATTTT.

This clonotype occurred many times. The gene calls are TRBV19 and TRBJ1-2; D remains unclear. With 7 bases removed from V and 6 bases from J, the gap between germline ends came to 15 bases. This CDR3 is 13 amino acids long. CDR1 is LNHDA and CDR2 is SQIVND in the germline V gene (reference sequence). This CDR3 reads CASTPGPENGYTF. The CDR3 nucleotides read TGTGCCAGTACCCCCGGCCCGGAGAATGGCTACACCTTC.

This clonotype was picked up many times. The chain employs TRBV12-3 or TRBV12-4 and TRBJ2-3; TRBD2 matches at 9 bases. This CDR3 spans 14 amino acids. Trimming removed 3 bases from V and 6 bases from J; junction bases left unmatched: 4. Here the CDR3 reads CASSFRAGGDTQYF. The DNA of the CDR3 is TGTGCCAGCAGTTTCAGGGCGGGGGGGGATACGCAGTATTTT.

The chain couples TRBV6-1 to TRBJ1-5; D is ambiguous. Trimming removed 11 bases at V and 16 bases at J, with 42 bases between. The CDR3 runs 18 residues. Germline loops: CDR1 MNHNS, CDR2 SASEGT. CDR3: CAASGSGLSAISNQPKHF. The CDR3 DNA sequence: TGTGCCGCTTCTGGCTCAGGACTGAGCGCAATCAGCAATCAGCCCAAACATTTT.

The genes are TRBV28 and TRBJ1-3, with D tentatively TRBD1 (5 bases). V was pared by 4 bases and J by 0 bases, with 10 bases between. This CDR3 is built from 15 residues. CDR1 and CDR2 from the germline V gene are MDHEN and SYDVKM. The DNA of the CDR3 is TGTGCCAGCAGTTCAGGGACGGACTCTGGAAACACCATATATTTT. Its translation is CASSSGTDSGNTIYF.

This sequence joins TRBV7-9 and TRBJ2-1; 8 nucleotides line up with TRBD2. CDR3 length: 16 amino acids. CDR1 is SEHNR and CDR2 is FQNEAQ in the germline V gene (reference sequence). J lost 6 bases, V lost 4 bases, and 11 bases had no gene match. CDR3 in amino acids: CASSSAGALPSNEQFF. As DNA, the CDR3 is TGTGCCAGCAGCTCAGCGGGAGCCCTCCCCTCCAATGAGCAGTTCTTC.

This clonotype was detected ten times or more. The chain employs TRBV6-9 and TRBJ2-1, with D possibly matching TRBD1 (5 bases). This CDR3 is built from 13 residues. Germline CDR1 MNHGY, CDR2 SVAAGI. With 3 bases removed from V and 14 bases from J, the gap between germline ends came to 17 bases. Written as DNA, the CDR3 is TGTGCCAGCAGTTACTGGCAGGGAAATATGGAGTTCTTC. It translates to CASSYWQGNMEFF.

This clonotype was seen repeatedly, ten times or more. This chain joins TRBV30 and TRBJ2-7; 14 bases are shared with TRBD2. From germline, CDR1 is GTSNPN and CDR2 SVGIG (reference sequence). CDR3 length: 15 residues. V gave up 1 base and J gave up 9 bases; unmatched junction bases: 8. CDR3 residues: CAWSAPGLAGVRQYF. The CDR3 DNA is TGTGCCTGGAGTGCCCCGGGACTAGCGGGAGTAAGGCAGTACTTC.

The V gene is TRBV6-1, the J gene TRBJ2-7, with 11 nucleotides matching TRBD1. Per the germline V gene, CDR1 is MNHNS and CDR2 is SASEGT. The CDR3 has 16 amino acids. V shed 3 bases and J 3 bases; nucleotides not matched to a gene: 7. The CDR3 protein is CASSEHGTGGYYEQYF. Written as DNA, the CDR3 is TGTGCCAGCAGTGAGCACGGGACAGGGGGGTACTACGAGCAGTACTTC.

Notes on this clonotype: With a far larger clone one base away, a read error is the likely cause. The chain links TRBV6-4 to TRBJ1-3, with D perhaps matching TRBD1 (6 bases). The CDR3 is 15 amino acids. CDR1 MRHNA and CDR2 SNTAGT come from the germline V gene. DNA for the CDR3: TGTGCCAGCAAATCCCGGGACACGGATGGAATCACCATATATTTT. This codes for CASKSRDTDGITIYF.

J is TRBJ2-1 and V is TRBV6-4, with D hard to call. Germline V CDR1 and CDR2: MRHNA, SNTAGT. Trimming removed 3 bases from V and 2 bases from J, with 17 bases in between. The CDR3 length is 17 residues. This CDR3 reads CASSEIWLGTTYNEQFF. CDR3 nucleotide sequence: TGTGCCAGCAGTGAAATCTGGCTAGGTACTACCTACAATGAGCAGTTCTTC.